Sequencing of this T cell receptor (beta chain) was carried out in a study of blood T cell repertoires in COVID-19. The CDR3 extends over 17 amino acids. The V gene's germline CDR1 is SGHDN and CDR2 FVKESK. After removal of 6 bases from V and 8 bases from J, the junction contained 15 bases not matched to a gene. Measured with immunoSEQ multiplex PCR; TCRdb has only the in-frame clones, and not every one. The sample has under 250,000 clones; about 85% are singletons. The specimen sequenced was peripheral blood. V gene TRBV14 combines with J gene TRBJ2-1; 11 nucleotides line up with TRBD2. The sequence derives from a man aged 40-55 years with acute or convalescent COVID-19. This CDR3 reads CASSPRWSTSGIDEQFF. The CDR3 nucleotides are TGTGCCAGCAGTCCCCGATGGTCGACTAGCGGGATTGATGAGCAGTTCTTC.